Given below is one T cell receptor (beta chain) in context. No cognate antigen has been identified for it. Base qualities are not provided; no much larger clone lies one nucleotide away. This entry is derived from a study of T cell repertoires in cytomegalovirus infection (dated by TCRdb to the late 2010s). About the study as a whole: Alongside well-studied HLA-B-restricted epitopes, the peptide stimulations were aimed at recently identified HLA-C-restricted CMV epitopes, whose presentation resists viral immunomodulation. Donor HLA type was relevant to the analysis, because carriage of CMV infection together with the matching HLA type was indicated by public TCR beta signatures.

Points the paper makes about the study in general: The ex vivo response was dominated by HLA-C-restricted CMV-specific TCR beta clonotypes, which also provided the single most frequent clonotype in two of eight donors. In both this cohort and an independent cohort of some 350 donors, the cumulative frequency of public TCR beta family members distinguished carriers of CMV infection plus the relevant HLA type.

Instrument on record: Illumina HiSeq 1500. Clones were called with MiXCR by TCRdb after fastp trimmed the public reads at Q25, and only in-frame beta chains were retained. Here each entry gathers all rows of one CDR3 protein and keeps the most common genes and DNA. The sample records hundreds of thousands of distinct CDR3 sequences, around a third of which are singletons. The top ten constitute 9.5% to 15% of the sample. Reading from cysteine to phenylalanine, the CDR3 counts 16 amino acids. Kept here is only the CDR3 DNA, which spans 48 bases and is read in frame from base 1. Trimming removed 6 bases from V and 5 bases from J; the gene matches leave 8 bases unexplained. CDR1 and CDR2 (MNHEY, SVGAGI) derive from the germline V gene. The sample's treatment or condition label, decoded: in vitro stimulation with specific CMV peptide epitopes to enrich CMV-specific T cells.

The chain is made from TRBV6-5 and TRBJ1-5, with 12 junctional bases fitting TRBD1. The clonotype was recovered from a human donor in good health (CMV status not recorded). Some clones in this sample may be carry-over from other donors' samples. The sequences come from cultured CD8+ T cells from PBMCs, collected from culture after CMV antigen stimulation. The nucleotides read TGTGCCAGCAGCATCCCGGGACAGGGGGCCCATCAGCCCCAGCATTTT. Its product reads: CASSIPGQGAHQPQHF.